These 23 T cell receptor beta chains were sequenced from one sample in a study of regulatory T cells in long-lasting Graves disease. Libraries of TCR beta came from iRepertoire HTBI primers plus Arm-PCR of CDR3 regions. TCRdb reprocessed the multiplex PCR reads with MiXCR, giving one entry per CDR3 protein. The sample holds 400,000 to 650,000 distinct CDR3 sequences; approximately 16% are singletons and the top ten take 20% to 30%. Described time point: newly diagnosed GD, antithyroid drugs for less than 3 months. With RNA extracted from PBMCs as input, the TCR library was made. In addition, the sample was reused for a study of T cells in Graves' hyperthyroidism and ophthalmopathy.

Specimen: peripheral blood mononuclear cells (PBMCs), collected at new diagnosis, from a patient treated with antithyroid drugs. Every receptor here comes from a woman aged 40-60 years with Graves disease.

This clonotype was observed at least ten times. CDR3 in amino acids: CASSEEGQGGQPQHF. In nucleotides, the CDR3 is TGTGCCAGCAGTGAAGAAGGACAGGGCGGTCAGCCCCAGCATTTT. The chain employs TRBV2 and TRBJ1-5; 8 positions agree with TRBD1. V lost 1 base and J lost 6; bases outside the gene matches: 5. CDR3 length: 15 amino acids. Germline V gene data show CDR1 as SNHLY and CDR2 as FYNNEI.

This clonotype was detected only a few times. The junction departs from the called germline gene at one end, perhaps through a read error. V gene TRBV6-1 combines with J gene TRBJ2-7, with 13 bases that match TRBD2. The CDR3 loop spans 15 amino acids. Per germline, CDR1 MNHNS and CDR2 SASEGT. The CDR3 sequence is CASREGTSGEYEQYF. CDR3 DNA sequence: TGTGCCAGCAGAGAAGGGACTAGCGGGGAATACGAGCAGTACTTC.

In its sample, this clonotype was seen many times. V is TRBV20-1 and J is TRBJ1-2, with D unresolved. This CDR3 region has 12 residues. Between the trimmed V and J ends, which lost 4 bases and 5 bases, there was a span of 11 bases. Per germline, CDR1 DFQATT and CDR2 SNEGSKA (reference sequence). CDR3 protein: CSAIDNTYGYTF. DNA of the CDR3: TGCAGTGCTATCGACAACACGTATGGCTACACCTTC.

This chain joins TRBV6-1 and TRBJ2-7, with D tentatively TRBD2 (6 bases). CDR1 MNHNS and CDR2 SASEGT come from the germline V gene. The ends were cut back, 1 base at V and 0 bases at J, with 13 bases in the middle. This CDR3 comprises 16 residues. The chain's CDR3 is CASSEGRELLSYEQYF. CDR3 sequence (DNA): TGTGCCAGCAGTGAAGGTCGGGAGCTACTCTCCTACGAGCAGTACTTC.

The V and J genes are TRBV27 and TRBJ1-6; weak D call: TRBD1 (5 bases). This CDR3 comprises 17 residues. Germline values: CDR1 MNHEY, CDR2 SMNVEV (reference sequence). V lost 7 bases, J lost 7 bases, and 23 bases lay in between. CDR3 nucleotide sequence: TGTGCCAGCAAGGGGTATGAGGGATCGGGTGGAAATTCACCCCTCCACTTT. Amino acids: CASKGYEGSGGNSPLHF.

This clonotype was seen ten or more times. The chain combines TRBV9 with TRBJ2-5; D not certain. Germline lookup yields CDR1 SGDLS and CDR2 YYNGEE. V dropped 5 bases and J dropped 0 bases, with 14 bases sitting between them. The CDR3 consists of 15 residues. CDR3 in DNA: TGTGCCAGCAGTCTAAGACTGGGGTACCAAGAGACCCAGTACTTC. Translating it yields CASSLRLGYQETQYF.

In its sample, this clonotype was seen many times. The chain couples TRBV18 to TRBJ1-1; 10 bases map to TRBD1. The CDR3 totals 16 residues. Germline lookup yields CDR1 KGHSH and CDR2 LQKENI. Trimming cost V 5 bases and J 4 bases; bases outside gene matches: 10. The CDR3 reads CASSSSTGGRGTEAFF. The DNA for the CDR3 is TGTGCCAGCTCATCATCGACAGGGGGCCGCGGCACTGAAGCTTTCTTT. The variable domain in full, completed from reference TRBV18 and TRBJ1-1, reads NAGVMQNPRHLVRRRGQEARLRCSPMKGHSHVYWYRQLPEEGLKFMVYLQKENIIDESGMPKERFSAEFPKEGPSILRIQQVVRGDSAAYFCASSSSTGGRGTEAFFGQGTRLTVV.

About this clonotype itself: This may be a read error, as it is one base from a much larger clone. V is TRBV27 and J is TRBJ2-4; D not certain. Germline lookup yields CDR1 MNHEY and CDR2 SMNVEV (reference sequence). This CDR3 comprises 17 residues. CDR3 in DNA: TGTGCCGGCAGAGACGACGGTTGGGTAGGGTCCAAAAACATTCAGTACTTC. As protein: CAGRDDGWVGSKNIQYF.

The J gene is TRBJ1-3, the V gene TRBV20-1; 9 nucleotides align to TRBD1. Germline V lookup: CDR1 DFQATT, CDR2 SNEGSKA (reference sequence). With V trimmed by 6 bases and J by 3 bases, 6 bases remained unmatched. The CDR3 totals 14 residues. The CDR3 region has the DNA TGCAGTGCAGAGACAGGGGGGGGTGGAAACACCATATATTTT. Amino acid sequence: CSAETGGGGNTIYF.

On this clonotype itself: A much larger clonotype is one base distant, so this may be a read error. The rearrangement joins TRBV12-3 or TRBV12-4 to TRBJ1-6; D is possibly TRBD1 (5 bases). The V gene lost 6 bases and the J gene lost 7 bases, with 16 bases spanning the gap. This CDR3 region has 15 residues. The CDR3 sequence is CASSPTTASNSPLHF. DNA for the CDR3: TGTGCCAGCAGCCCCACGACAGCTTCCAATTCACCCCTCCACTTT.

V gene TRBV9 combines with J gene TRBJ2-1; TRBD1 might be the D (6 bases). CDR3 length: 14 residues. V lost 0 bases to trimming and J lost 8 bases, with 12 bases between them. The germline gives CDR1 SGDLS, CDR2 YYNGEE. The CDR3 sequence: CASSVVTGGDEQFF. The DNA of the CDR3 is TGTGCCAGCAGCGTAGTCACTGGGGGCGATGAGCAGTTCTTC.

There are a few counts of this clonotype. This chain connects TRBV20-1 to TRBJ2-7; D may be TRBD2 (5 bases). V was trimmed by 2 bases and J by 4 bases, leaving 18 bases between them. CDR3 length equals 15 residues. CDR1 DFQATT and CDR2 SNEGSKA come from the germline V gene (reference sequence). CDR3 sequence: CSARSGNSLPYEQYF. The CDR3 DNA reads TGCAGTGCTAGATCGGGGAACTCCCTCCCGTACGAGCAGTACTTC.

This clonotype was recorded at least ten times. J is TRBJ2-3 and V is TRBV15, with TRBD2 identical over 8 bases. The V gene's germline CDR1 is LNHNV and CDR2 YYDKDF (reference sequence). V lost 4 bases to trimming and J lost 3 bases; unmatched junction nucleotides: 9. CDR3 length: 16 amino acids. CDR3 nucleotides: TGTGCCACCAGCACCTGGGGGAGCGGGGGAACAGATACGCAGTATTTT. Its translation: CATSTWGSGGTDTQYF.

This clonotype was counted between two and nine times. The chain combines TRBV3-1 with TRBJ2-7, with a tentative D call TRBD1 (5 bases). Trimming removed 4 bases at V and 7 bases at J, with 17 bases between. CDR3 size: 14 residues. Germline lookup yields CDR1 LGHDT and CDR2 YNNKEL (reference sequence). CDR3 DNA sequence: TGTGCCAGCAGCCGGGGCCACCCGCTGAGAGAGCAGTACTTC. It encodes CASSRGHPLREQYF.

The chain recombines TRBV20-1 with TRBJ1-2; possible D gene TRBD1, 6 bases. CDR3 size: 16 residues. Germline CDR1 reads DFQATT; CDR2 reads SNEGSKA (reference sequence). V shed 0 bases and J shed 4 bases, with 18 bases lying between them. The CDR3 loop reads CSARDLGQGPRYGYTF. DNA of the CDR3: TGCAGTGCTAGAGATTTAGGGCAGGGGCCCCGCTATGGCTACACCTTC.

This clonotype was seen repeatedly, ten times or more. The V call is TRBV5-1, the J call TRBJ1-1, with D uncertain. The CDR3 consists of 14 residues. The V gene's germline CDR1 is SGHRS and CDR2 YFSETQ. Trimming pared 4 bases from V and 2 bases from J, leaving 12 bases between. The CDR3 DNA reads as TGCGCCAGCAGCACCAGCGGACTTAACACTGAAGCTTTCTTT. This translates into CASSTSGLNTEAFF. The full variable domain, its missing parts supplied by reference TRBV5-1 and TRBJ1-1, is KAGVTQTPRYLIKTRGQQVTLSCSPISGHRSVSWYQQTPGQGLQFLFEYFSETQRNKGNFPGRFSGRQFSNSRSEMNVSTLELGDSALYLCASSTSGLNTEAFFGQGTRLTVV.

This clonotype has at least ten counts. The rearrangement joins TRBV11-3 to TRBJ2-5; D remains unclear. Looked up from germline, CDR1 is SGHNT and CDR2 is YENEEA. Trimming took off 3 bases at V and 5 bases at J, with 10 bases between the two ends. The CDR3 sequence is 13 residues long. The CDR3, as DNA: TGTGCCAGCAGCTTGGGGATAGCCGAGACCCAGTACTTC. It codes for CASSLGIAETQYF.

This clonotype was counted many times. The gene calls are TRBV2 and TRBJ1-1; unclear D gene. The CDR3 spans 11 residues. V lost 4 bases, J lost 5 bases, and 5 bases lay in between. CDR1 and CDR2 (germline): SNHLY, FYNNEI. CDR3 sequence (DNA): TGTGCCAGCAGTGTTTGGACTGAAGCTTTCTTT. Translating it yields CASSVWTEAFF.

This clonotype was recorded once. The chain couples TRBV6-1 to TRBJ2-2; D unresolved. Per germline, CDR1 MNHNS and CDR2 SASEGT. CDR3 length: 13 residues. V lost 5 bases and J 4 bases, leaving 8 bases between the germline ends. CDR3 amino acids: CASSQIPTGELFF. The DNA of the CDR3 is TGTGCCAGCAGTCAAATTCCCACCGGGGAGCTGTTTTTT.

The rearrangement uses TRBV6-5 and TRBJ1-6, with 7 bases matching TRBD1. The germline V gene encodes CDR1 MNHEY and CDR2 SVGAGI. V shed 0 bases and J 0 bases; nucleotides not matched to a gene: 8. The CDR3 is made up of 19 amino acids. The CDR3 DNA reads as TGTGCCAGCAGTTACTCGTTGACAGGGTCGAGCTCCTATAATTCACCCCTCCACTTT. Protein sequence: CASSYSLTGSSSYNSPLHF.

This clonotype showed up many times. This rearrangement joins TRBV27 to TRBJ1-1, with TRBD1 matching 9 bases. The CDR3 covers 14 residues. Trimming removed 3 bases from V and 4 bases from J; junction bases left unmatched: 3. Germline CDR1 is MNHEY and CDR2 is SMNVEV (reference sequence). The CDR3 DNA is TGTGCCAGCAGTTTCCAGGACAGGGGCACTGAAGCTTTCTTT. Amino acids: CASSFQDRGTEAFF.

In its sample, this clonotype was seen many times. This chain connects TRBV4-1 to TRBJ1-5; D is ambiguous. Between the trimmed V and J ends, which lost 0 bases and 7 bases, there was a span of 7 bases. The CDR3 contains 13 residues. Germline CDR1 is MGHRA and CDR2 is YSYEKL. CDR3 in DNA: TGCGCCAGCAGCCAAGATTCGGGACAGCCCCAGCATTTT. This sequence encodes CASSQDSGQPQHF.

This clonotype was seen ten or more times. The rearrangement uses TRBV20-1 and TRBJ2-2, with D possibly being TRBD2 (6 bases). V was cut by 2 bases and J by 6 bases, with 10 bases left in between. Germline CDR1 reads DFQATT; CDR2 reads SNEGSKA (reference sequence). This CDR3 spans 13 amino acids. CDR3 protein: CSARISGAGELFF. The CDR3, as DNA: TGCAGTGCTAGAATCTCGGGGGCCGGGGAGCTGTTTTTT.